This T cell receptor beta chain was identified during a study of T-cell reconstitution after alpha-beta-depleted transplantation in children. The CDR3 consists of 13 residues. V was pared by 0 bases and J by 6 bases, with 8 bases between. CDR1 MNHEY and CDR2 SMNVEV come from the germline V gene (reference sequence). The TCRbeta library incorporated unique molecular identifiers. MiXCR, applied by TCRdb to the PCR reads, yields one record per CDR3 protein. The sample holds roughly 300,000 distinct CDR3 sequences, approximately 9.6% seen once. This clonotype has more than one count but fewer than ten. This sample comprised PBMCs from the stem cell graft donor, obtained from the stem cell graft. The TCR comes from a human donor who donated a stem cell graft to a child with SCID. The V and J genes are TRBV27 and TRBJ1-2; D gene ambiguous. The CDR3 sequence: CASSLSRGNGYTF. The DNA of the CDR3 is TGTGCCAGCAGTTTATCCCGGGGAAATGGCTACACCTTC.